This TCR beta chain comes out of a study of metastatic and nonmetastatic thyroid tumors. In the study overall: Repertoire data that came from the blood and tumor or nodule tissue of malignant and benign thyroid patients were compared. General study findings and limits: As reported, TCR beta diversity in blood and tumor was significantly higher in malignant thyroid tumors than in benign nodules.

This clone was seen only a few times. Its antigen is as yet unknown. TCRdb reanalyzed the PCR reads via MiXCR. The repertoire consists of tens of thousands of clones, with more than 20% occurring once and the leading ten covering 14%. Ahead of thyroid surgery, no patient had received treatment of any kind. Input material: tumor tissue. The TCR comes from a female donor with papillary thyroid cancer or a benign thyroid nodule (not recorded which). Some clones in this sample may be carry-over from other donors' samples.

CDR3 nucleotides: TGTGCCAGCAGCTCGCCGTCTACAATCACCAGCTCTGGGGCCAACGTCCTGACTTTC. Protein sequence: CASSSPSTITSSGANVLTF. The chain combines TRBV11-2 with TRBJ2-6; D ambiguous. CDR3 length equals 19 residues. V was clipped by 4 bases and J by 0 bases, with 19 bases between them. Per the germline V gene, CDR1 is SGHAT and CDR2 is FQNNGV.